This note documents a single T cell receptor (beta chain) sequence. The count of this clone is one. It has no known antigen specificity. Nothing much larger sits one base from this clone, and base qualities are not available. The data were taken from a study of regulatory T cells (dated by TCRdb to 2016 to 2018). The study in broad terms: The study compared T-cell receptor beta repertoires of sorted regulatory, conventional CD4+ and CD8+ T cells between CD3G-deficient patients and healthy controls. Findings and caveats that apply to the study as a whole: Compared with control CD8+ cells, CD8+ T cells derived from patients showed a nonsignificant trend toward reduced Shannon entropy. Patient repertoires showed restricted unique TRB V-J pairs and skewed V and J gene usage, most marked in regulatory T cells.

Every CD3G-deficient patient showed evidence of autoimmunity, and the autoimmunity was more severe in two of the patients. Patients were tested at ages ranging from 2 to 39 years, and reduced naive and increased memory CD4+ and CD8+ T-cell proportions were found in the patients. About six individuals with CD3G deficiency made up the patient group. Patient samples and clinical data were obtained from an international physician network spanning the United States, Europe and Asia. Peripheral blood mononuclear cells were isolated by Ficoll density separation. CD3+ CD8+ CD4- T cells were isolated using a FACSAria cell sorter. Compared with germline, V lacks 5 bases and J lacks 6 bases; bases without a gene match: 1. The germline V gene sets CDR1 to MNHNS and CDR2 to SASEGT. Inclusive of the bounding cysteine and phenylalanine, the CDR3 is 12 residues long. The only DNA kept is the CDR3, 36 bases in frame from the first base.

The multiplex PCR relied on 52 forward TRBV primers and 13 reverse TRBJ primers, and amplification bias was corrected through assay-based and computational methods. Rearranged TRB loci were amplified from genomic DNA by multiplex PCR within the immunoSEQ assay. An Illumina HiSeq platform was used to sequence the TRB amplicons. On the study's bioinformatics: Raw sequences were error-filtered and aligned to reference gene sequences by custom algorithms, then analyzed with the immunoSEQ online tools. Frequencies of productive and nonproductive TRB rearrangements were evaluated among both unique and total sequences. The likelihood of self-reactivity was estimated by examining two features, hydrophobicity and amino acid composition, of TRB CDR3 positions 6 and 7. Prism software was used to run t tests, Mann-Whitney tests or two-way ANOVA for comparisons between groups. TCRdb carries this immuneACCESS record with in-frame sequences only. Its versions omit some clonotypes, under half of them owing to an unresolved V gene in the studies checked, with the rest unexplained. V, J and clone size derive from that table, while D and trimming were established from the DNA sequence. This sample comprises about 6,100 clones, about four fifths of them detected only once. Together, the top ten hold under 35% of the sample.

Sequences were obtained from CD8+ T cells sorted from blood. The chain is encoded by TRBV6-1 joined to TRBJ1-1; TRBD1 aligns with 9 central bases. This TCR derives from a child under 18 with CD3G deficiency. The DNA sequence reads TGTGCCAGCAGTCGACAGGGGGCTGAAGCTTTCTTT. This is translated as CASSRQGAEAFF.